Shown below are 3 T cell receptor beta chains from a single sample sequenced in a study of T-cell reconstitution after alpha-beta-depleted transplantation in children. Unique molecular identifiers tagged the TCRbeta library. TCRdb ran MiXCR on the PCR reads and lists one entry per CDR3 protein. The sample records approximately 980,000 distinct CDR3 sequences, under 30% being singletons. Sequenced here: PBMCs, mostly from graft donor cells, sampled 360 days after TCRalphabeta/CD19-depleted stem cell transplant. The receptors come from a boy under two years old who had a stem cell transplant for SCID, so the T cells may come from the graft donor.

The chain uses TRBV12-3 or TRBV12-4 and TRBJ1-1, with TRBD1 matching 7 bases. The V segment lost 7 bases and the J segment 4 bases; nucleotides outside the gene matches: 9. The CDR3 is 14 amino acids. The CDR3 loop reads CASTYRRDSTEAFF. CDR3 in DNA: TGTGCCAGCACTTACCGCAGGGACAGCACTGAAGCTTTCTTT.

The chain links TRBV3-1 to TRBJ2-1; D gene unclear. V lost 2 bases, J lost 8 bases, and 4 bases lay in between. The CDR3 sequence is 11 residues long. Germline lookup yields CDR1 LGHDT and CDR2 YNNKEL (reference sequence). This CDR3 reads CASSQSHEQFF. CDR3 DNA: TGTGCCAGCAGCCAAAGTCATGAGCAGTTCTTC.

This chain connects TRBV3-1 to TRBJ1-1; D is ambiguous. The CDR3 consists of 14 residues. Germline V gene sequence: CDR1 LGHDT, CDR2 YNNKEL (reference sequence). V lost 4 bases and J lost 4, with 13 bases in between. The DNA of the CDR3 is TGTGCCAGCAGCCCGCGATGGCATGGCACTGAAGCTTTCTTT. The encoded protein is CASSPRWHGTEAFF.